This entry lists 11 T cell receptor beta chains sequenced from one sample in a study of STAT3 mutations in large granular lymphocyte leukemia. The study's findings and limits: Every T-LGLL patient had at least one immunodominant TCRbeta clonotype.

Their antigens remain unidentified. Some clones are missing from TCRdb's copy, which holds only in-frame ones; the method was immunoSEQ multiplex PCR. This repertoire shows roughly 35,000 clones, approximately 91% found once; its top ten account for 0.43%. The specimen was PBMCs. These receptors were collected from a human donor with T large granular lymphocyte leukemia. Some clones in this sample may be carry-over from other donors' samples.

The chain employs TRBV19 and TRBJ1-5; a weak D match, TRBD1 (6 bases). There are 14 residues in the CDR3. Per germline, CDR1 LNHDA and CDR2 SQIVND (reference sequence). V lost 7 bases, J lost 4 bases, and 14 bases lay in between. The CDR3 here is CASKGGDRNQPQHF. The DNA of the CDR3 is TGTGCCAGTAAGGGGGGAGACAGAAATCAGCCCCAGCATTTT. The entire variable domain, with the rest obtained from reference TRBV19 and TRBJ1-5, is as follows: DGGITQSPKYLFRKEGQNVTLSCEQNLNHDAMYWYRQDPGQGLRLIYYSQIVNDFQKGDIAEGYSVSREKKESFPLTVTSAQKNPTAFYLCASKGGDRNQPQHFGDGTRLSIL.

J is TRBJ1-1 and V is TRBV19; 9 positions match TRBD1. The CDR3 runs 12 residues. CDR1 is LNHDA and CDR2 is SQIVND in the germline V gene (reference sequence). V lost 6 bases and J lost 7; bases outside the gene matches: 3. In nucleotides, the CDR3 is TGTGCCAGTAGGGGACAGGGCCTTGAAGCTTTCTTT. Translating it yields CASRGQGLEAFF.

The CDR3 reads CASRYDSPHQPQHF. CDR3 nucleotides: TGTGCCAGCAGGTACGACAGCCCACATCAGCCCCAGCATTTT. The chain joins TRBV6-6 to TRBJ1-5; D perhaps matches TRBD1 (5 bases). This CDR3 comprises 14 residues. V lost 6 bases and J lost 5, with 14 bases in between. Germline V gene lookup returns CDR1 MNHNY and CDR2 SVGAGI (reference sequence).

V usage is TRBV6-5 and J usage is TRBJ2-1; a weak D match, TRBD1 (6 bases). V dropped 8 bases and J dropped 0 bases, with 14 bases sitting between them. This CDR3 region has 15 residues. Germline V gene data show CDR1 as MNHEY and CDR2 as SVGAGI. DNA for the CDR3: TGTGCCAGCCTGACAGGTGATAGCTCCTACAATGAGCAGTTCTTC. Protein product: CASLTGDSSYNEQFF.

The genes are TRBV15 and TRBJ1-2; no clear D gene. V was clipped by 3 bases and J by 3 bases, with 8 bases between them. Germline-derived CDR1 and CDR2 are LNHNV and YYDKDF (reference sequence). This CDR3 has 13 amino acids. CDR3 sequence: CATSSRRDYGYTF. The DNA for the CDR3 is TGTGCCACCAGCAGTAGGCGGGACTATGGCTACACCTTC.

The J gene is TRBJ1-5, the V gene TRBV5-5; possible D gene TRBD1, 5 bases. CDR1 and CDR2 (germline): SGHKS, YYEKEE (reference sequence). The length of the CDR3 is 15 residues. Between the trimmed V and J ends, which lost 4 bases and 1 base, there was a span of 12 bases. The CDR3 DNA reads TGTGCCAGCAGCCGGGACCCGGCCAGCAATCAGCCCCAGCATTTT. It specifies CASSRDPASNQPQHF.

The CDR3 protein is CASSISATDHYEQYV. The CDR3 DNA reads TGTGCCAGTAGTATCTCCGCCACAGATCACTACGAGCAGTACGTC. The V and J genes are TRBV19 and TRBJ2-7, with no clear D. The length of the CDR3 is 15 residues. CDR1 and CDR2 from the germline V gene are LNHDA and SQIVND (reference sequence). V was shortened by 3 bases and J by 3 bases, with 15 bases between the two germline ends.

This chain connects TRBV27 to TRBJ2-7; D uncertain. This CDR3 is built from 14 residues. CDR1 is MNHEY and CDR2 is SMNVEV in the germline V gene (reference sequence). Trimming took 0 bases from V and 7 from J, leaving 13 bases between them. This CDR3 reads CASSLSAGSGEQYF. CDR3 bases: TGTGCCAGCAGTTTATCGGCAGGATCTGGTGAGCAGTACTTC.

The chain carries TRBV19 and TRBJ1-1; a weak D match, TRBD1 (6 bases). CDR1 is LNHDA, CDR2 SQIVND, per germline (reference sequence). CDR3 length: 15 residues. V lost 3 bases and J 1 base, leaving 12 bases between the germline ends. The CDR3 loop is CASSISGTRNTEAFF. In DNA form, the CDR3 reads TGTGCCAGTAGTATCTCTGGGACACGGAACACTGAAGCTTTCTTT.

As regards this clone: At one end, the junction sequence differs from germline, possibly due to a read error. The CDR3 here is CASSGAELHSENTIYF. CDR3 DNA sequence: TGCGCCAGCAGCGGCGCGGAGCTTCACTCTGAAAACACCATATATTTT. This chain links TRBV5-1 with TRBJ1-3; D remains unclear. The CDR3 runs to 16 residues. The germline CDR1 and CDR2 sequences are SGHRS and YFSETQ.

This chain uses TRBV10-3 with TRBJ1-2; D is possibly TRBD1 (6 bases). The germline V and J ends were trimmed by 6 bases and 5 bases, with 22 bases remaining between them. CDR3 length: 16 residues. Germline V gene sequence: CDR1 ENHRY, CDR2 SYGVKD. CDR3 bases: TGTGCCATCAGCGTTGGGACAAAGGGGTCTCCTTATGGCTACACCTTC. This gives the protein CAISVGTKGSPYGYTF.